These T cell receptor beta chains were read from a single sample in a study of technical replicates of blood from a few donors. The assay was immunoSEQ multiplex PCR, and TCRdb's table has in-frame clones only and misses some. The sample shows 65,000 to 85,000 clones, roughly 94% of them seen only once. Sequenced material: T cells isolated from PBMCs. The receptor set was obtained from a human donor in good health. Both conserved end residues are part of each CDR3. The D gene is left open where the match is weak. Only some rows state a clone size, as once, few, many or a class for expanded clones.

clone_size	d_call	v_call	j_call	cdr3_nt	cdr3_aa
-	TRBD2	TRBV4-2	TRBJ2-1	TGTGCCAGCAGCCAAGATGGGAGCGGGGGGGGTTACAATGAGCAGTTCTTC	CASSQDGSGGGYNEQFF
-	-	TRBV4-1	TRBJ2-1	TGCGCCAGCAGCCAGGGCCGGCAGTACAATGAGCAGTTCTTC	CASSQGRQYNEQFF
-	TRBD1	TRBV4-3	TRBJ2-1	TGCGCCAGCAGCCACCAGACAGGGGTCGATGAGCAGTTCTTC	CASSHQTGVDEQFF
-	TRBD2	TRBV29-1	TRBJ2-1	TGCAGCGTTCGAGAATCGGGGGGGGGCAATGAGCAGTTCTTC	CSVRESGGGNEQFF
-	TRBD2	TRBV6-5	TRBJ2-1	TGTGCCAGCAGTCCTACTAGCGGGAATTACAATGAGCAGTTCTTC	CASSPTSGNYNEQFF
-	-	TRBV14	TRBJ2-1	TGTGCCAGCAGCCTCCCCGGGGGTTACAATGAGCAGTTCTTC	CASSLPGGYNEQFF
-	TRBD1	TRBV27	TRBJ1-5	TGTGCCAGCAGGACAGGGGATGTCAATCAGCCCCAGCATTTT	CASRTGDVNQPQHF
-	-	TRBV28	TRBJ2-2	TGTGCCACCTTAGTTACAGGGGAGGCCGGGGAGCTGTTTTTT	CATLVTGEAGELFF
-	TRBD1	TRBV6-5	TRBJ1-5	TGTGCCAGCAGTCAAGGACAGGGACGCCAGCCCCAGCATTTT	CASSQGQGRQPQHF
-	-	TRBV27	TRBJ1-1	TGTGCCAGCAGTTCATCCCCCCAGGGCACTGAAGCTTTCTTT	CASSSSPQGTEAFF
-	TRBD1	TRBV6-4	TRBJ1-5	TGTGCCAGAAACCCAAAGCCGGGACAGGGGGCTAATCAGCCCCAGCATTTT	CARNPKPGQGANQPQHF
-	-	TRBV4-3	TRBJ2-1	TGCGCCAGCAGCCAACAGGGATCCTACAATGAGCAGTTCTTC	CASSQQGSYNEQFF
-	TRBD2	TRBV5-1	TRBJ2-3	TGCGCCAGCAGCAGCCGGGAGGGTAGCGCAGATACGCAGTATTTT	CASSSREGSADTQYF
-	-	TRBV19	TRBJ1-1	TGTGCCAGTAGTCCGCCCGGGGGCACTGAAGCTTTCTTT	CASSPPGGTEAFF
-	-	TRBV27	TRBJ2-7	TGTGCCAGCAGTTGGTCTGCAGGCTATGCCTACGAGCAGTACTTC	CASSWSAGYAYEQYF
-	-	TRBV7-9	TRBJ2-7	TGTGCCAGCAGCTTAACTCTGGGAGACTACGAGCAGTACTTC	CASSLTLGDYEQYF
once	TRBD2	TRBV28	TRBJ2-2	TGTGCCAGCAGTTTGGGGGGGAGCACCGGGGAGCTGTTTTTT	CASSLGGSTGELFF
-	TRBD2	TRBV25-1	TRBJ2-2	TGTGCCAGCAGTCAGCTAGCGGGAGGCGGGGGGGAGCTGTTTTTT	CASSQLAGGGGELFF
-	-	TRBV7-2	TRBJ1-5	TGTGCCAGCAGCTTAGCGTCTTTCAGGCCACCTCAGCCCCAGCATTTT	CASSLASFRPPQPQHF
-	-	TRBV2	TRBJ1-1	TGTGCCAGCAGTGAATTTCACAGGGAAGCTTTCTTT	CASSEFHREAFF
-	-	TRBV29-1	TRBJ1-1	TGCAGCGTTGAGGCCGCCCCCCAAGCTTTCTTT	CSVEAAPQAFF
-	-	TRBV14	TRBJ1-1	TGTGCCAGCAGCCAAGGAGGGCTCACTGAAGCTTTCTTT	CASSQGGLTEAFF